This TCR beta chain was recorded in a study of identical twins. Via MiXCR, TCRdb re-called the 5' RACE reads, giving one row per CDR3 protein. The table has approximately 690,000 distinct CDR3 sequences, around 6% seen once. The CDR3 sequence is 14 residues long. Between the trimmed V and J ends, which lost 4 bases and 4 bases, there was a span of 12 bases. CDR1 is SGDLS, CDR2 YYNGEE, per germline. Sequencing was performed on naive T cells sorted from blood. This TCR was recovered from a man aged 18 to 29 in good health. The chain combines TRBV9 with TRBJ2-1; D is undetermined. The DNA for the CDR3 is TGTGCCAGCAGCCCCCCGTTTAGTTACAATGAGCAGTTCTTC. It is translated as CASSPPFSYNEQFF.